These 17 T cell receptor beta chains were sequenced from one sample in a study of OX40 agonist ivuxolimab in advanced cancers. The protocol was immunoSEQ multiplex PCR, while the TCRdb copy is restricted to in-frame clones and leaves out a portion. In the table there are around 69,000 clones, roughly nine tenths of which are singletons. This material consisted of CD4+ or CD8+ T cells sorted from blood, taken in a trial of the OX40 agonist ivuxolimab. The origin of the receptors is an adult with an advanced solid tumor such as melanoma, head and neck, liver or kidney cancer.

The CDR3 sequence is CASSLLGFQPQHF. CDR3 nucleotide sequence: TGTGCCAGCAGTTTATTGGGGTTTCAGCCCCAGCATTTT. V and J are TRBV27 and TRBJ1-5; D remains ambiguous. V was shortened by 1 base and J by 6 bases, with 7 bases between the two germline ends. CDR3 length equals 13 residues. CDR1 and CDR2 from the germline V gene are MNHEY and SMNVEV (reference sequence).

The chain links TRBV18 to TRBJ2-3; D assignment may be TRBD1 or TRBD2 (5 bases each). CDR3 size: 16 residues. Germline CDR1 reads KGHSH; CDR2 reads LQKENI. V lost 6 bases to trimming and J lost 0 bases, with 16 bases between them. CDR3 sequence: CASSPPGTRSTDTQYF. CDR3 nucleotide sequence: TGTGCCAGCTCTCCTCCCGGGACCAGGAGCACAGATACGCAGTATTTT. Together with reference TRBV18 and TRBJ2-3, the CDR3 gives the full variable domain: NAGVMQNPRHLVRRRGQEARLRCSPMKGHSHVYWYRQLPEEGLKFMVYLQKENIIDESGMPKERFSAEFPKEGPSILRIQQVVRGDSAAYFCASSPPGTRSTDTQYFGPGTRLTVL.

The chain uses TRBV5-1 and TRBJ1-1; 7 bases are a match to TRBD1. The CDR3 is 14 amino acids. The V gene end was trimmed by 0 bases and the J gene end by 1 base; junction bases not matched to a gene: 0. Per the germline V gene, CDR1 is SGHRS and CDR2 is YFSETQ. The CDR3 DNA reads TGCGCCAGCAGCTTGGACAGGGGGAACACTGAAGCTTTCTTT. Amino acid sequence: CASSLDRGNTEAFF. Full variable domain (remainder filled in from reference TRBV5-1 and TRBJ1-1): KAGVTQTPRYLIKTRGQQVTLSCSPISGHRSVSWYQQTPGQGLQFLFEYFSETQRNKGNFPGRFSGRQFSNSRSEMNVSTLELGDSALYLCASSLDRGNTEAFFGQGTRLTVV.

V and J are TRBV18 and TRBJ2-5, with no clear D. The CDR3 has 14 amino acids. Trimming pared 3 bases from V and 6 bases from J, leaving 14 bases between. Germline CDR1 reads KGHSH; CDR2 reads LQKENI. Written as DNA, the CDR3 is TGTGCCAGCTCACCCGAGGCAGGCGGCCAGACCCAGTACTTC. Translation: CASSPEAGGQTQYF.

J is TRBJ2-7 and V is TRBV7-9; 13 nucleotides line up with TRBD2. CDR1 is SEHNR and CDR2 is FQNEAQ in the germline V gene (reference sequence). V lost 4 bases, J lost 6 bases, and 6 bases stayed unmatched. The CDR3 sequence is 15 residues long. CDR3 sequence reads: CASSSGLAGVSEQYF. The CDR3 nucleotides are TGTGCCAGCAGCTCCGGACTAGCGGGAGTTAGCGAGCAGTACTTC.

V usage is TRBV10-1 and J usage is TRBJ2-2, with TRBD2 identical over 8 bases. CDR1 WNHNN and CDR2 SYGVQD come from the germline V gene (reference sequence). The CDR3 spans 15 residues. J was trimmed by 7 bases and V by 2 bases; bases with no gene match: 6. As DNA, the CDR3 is TGCGCCAGCAGTGAGACCGGACTAGCCGGCGGGGAGCTGTTTTTT. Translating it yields CASSETGLAGGELFF.

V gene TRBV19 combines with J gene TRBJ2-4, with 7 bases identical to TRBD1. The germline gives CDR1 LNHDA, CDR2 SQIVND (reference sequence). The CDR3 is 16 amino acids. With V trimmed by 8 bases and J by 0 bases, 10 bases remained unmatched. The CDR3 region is CASGSRDRLAKNIQYF. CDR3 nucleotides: TGTGCCAGTGGCTCTCGGGACAGATTAGCCAAAAACATTCAGTACTTC.

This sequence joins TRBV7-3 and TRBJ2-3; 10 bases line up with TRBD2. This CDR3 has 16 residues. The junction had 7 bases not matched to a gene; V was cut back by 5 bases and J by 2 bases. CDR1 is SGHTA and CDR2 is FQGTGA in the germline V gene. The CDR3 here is CASSVRTSGFTDTQYF. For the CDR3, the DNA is TGTGCCAGCAGCGTACGGACTAGCGGCTTCACAGATACGCAGTATTTT.

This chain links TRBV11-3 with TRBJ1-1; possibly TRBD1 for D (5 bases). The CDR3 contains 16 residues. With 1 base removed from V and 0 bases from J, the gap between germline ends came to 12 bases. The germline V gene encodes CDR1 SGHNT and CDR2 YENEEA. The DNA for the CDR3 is TGTGCCAGCAGCTTAGGGGGGATTACTATGAACACTGAAGCTTTCTTT. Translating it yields CASSLGGITMNTEAFF.

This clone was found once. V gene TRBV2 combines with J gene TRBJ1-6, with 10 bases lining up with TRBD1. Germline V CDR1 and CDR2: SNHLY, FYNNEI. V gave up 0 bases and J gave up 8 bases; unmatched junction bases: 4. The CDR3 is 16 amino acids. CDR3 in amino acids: CASSEAGDRGYSPLHF. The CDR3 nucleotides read TGTGCCAGCAGTGAAGCGGGGGACAGGGGTTATTCACCCCTCCACTTT.

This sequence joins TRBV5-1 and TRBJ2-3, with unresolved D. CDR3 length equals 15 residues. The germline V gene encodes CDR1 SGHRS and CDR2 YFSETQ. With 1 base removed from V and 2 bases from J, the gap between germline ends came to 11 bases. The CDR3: CASSLLTPDTDTQYF. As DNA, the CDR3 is TGCGCCAGCAGCTTGCTGACACCAGACACAGATACGCAGTATTTT.

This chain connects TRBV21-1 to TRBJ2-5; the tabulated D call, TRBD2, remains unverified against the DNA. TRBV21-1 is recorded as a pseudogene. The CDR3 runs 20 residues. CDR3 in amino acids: CASSKFKGRLAGGWGETQYF. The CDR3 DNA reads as TGTGCCAGCAGCAAATTTAAAGGTCGACTAGCGGGAGGGTGGGGGGAGACCCAGTACTTC.

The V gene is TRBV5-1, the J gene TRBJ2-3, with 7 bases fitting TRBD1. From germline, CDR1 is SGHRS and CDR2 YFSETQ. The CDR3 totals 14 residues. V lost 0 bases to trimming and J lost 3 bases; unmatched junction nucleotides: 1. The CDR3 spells CASSLVQGTDTQYF. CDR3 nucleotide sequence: TGCGCCAGCAGCTTGGTACAGGGGACAGATACGCAGTATTTT.

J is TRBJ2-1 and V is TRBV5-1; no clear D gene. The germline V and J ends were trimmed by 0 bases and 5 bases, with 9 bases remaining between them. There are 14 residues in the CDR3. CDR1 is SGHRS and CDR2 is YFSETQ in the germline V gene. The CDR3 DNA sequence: TGCGCCAGCAGCTTGGGGGGTTTTAACAATGAGCAGTTCTTC. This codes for CASSLGGFNNEQFF.

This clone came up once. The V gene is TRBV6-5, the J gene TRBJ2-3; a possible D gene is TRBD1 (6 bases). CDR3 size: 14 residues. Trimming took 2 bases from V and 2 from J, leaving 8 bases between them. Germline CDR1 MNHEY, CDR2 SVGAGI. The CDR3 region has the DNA TGTGCCAGCAGTTACCGGGACACCACAGATACGCAGTATTTT. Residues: CASSYRDTTDTQYF.

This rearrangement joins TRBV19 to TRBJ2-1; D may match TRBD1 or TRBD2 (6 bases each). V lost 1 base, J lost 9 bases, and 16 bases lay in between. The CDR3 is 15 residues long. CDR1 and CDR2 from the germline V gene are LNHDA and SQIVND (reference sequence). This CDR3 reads CASSIVEGGKGEQFF. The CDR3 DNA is TGTGCCAGTAGTATAGTTGAGGGGGGCAAGGGTGAGCAGTTCTTC.

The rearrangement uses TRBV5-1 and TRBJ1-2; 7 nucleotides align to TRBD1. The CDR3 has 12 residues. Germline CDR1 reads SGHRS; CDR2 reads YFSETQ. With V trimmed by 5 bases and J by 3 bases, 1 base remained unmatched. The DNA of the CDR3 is TGCGCCAGCAGTCAGGGGGACTATGGCTACACCTTC. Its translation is CASSQGDYGYTF.